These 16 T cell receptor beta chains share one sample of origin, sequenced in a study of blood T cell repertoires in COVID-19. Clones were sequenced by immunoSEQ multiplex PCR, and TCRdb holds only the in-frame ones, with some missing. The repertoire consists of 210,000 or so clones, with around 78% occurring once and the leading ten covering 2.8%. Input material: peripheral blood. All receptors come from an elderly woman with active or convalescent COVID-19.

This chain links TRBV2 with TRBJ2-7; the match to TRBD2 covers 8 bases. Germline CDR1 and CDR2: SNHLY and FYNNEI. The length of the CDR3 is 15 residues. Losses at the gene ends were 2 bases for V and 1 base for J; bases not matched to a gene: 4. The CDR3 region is CASSELAGSSYEQYF. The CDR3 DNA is TGTGCCAGCAGTGAACTAGCGGGTTCATCCTACGAGCAGTACTTC.

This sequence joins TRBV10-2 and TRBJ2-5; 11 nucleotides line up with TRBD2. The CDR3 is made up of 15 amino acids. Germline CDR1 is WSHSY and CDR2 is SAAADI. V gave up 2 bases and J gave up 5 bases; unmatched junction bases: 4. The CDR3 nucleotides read TGCGCCAGCAGTGAGCTAGCGGGGGGACGTGAGACCCAGTACTTC. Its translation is CASSELAGGRETQYF.

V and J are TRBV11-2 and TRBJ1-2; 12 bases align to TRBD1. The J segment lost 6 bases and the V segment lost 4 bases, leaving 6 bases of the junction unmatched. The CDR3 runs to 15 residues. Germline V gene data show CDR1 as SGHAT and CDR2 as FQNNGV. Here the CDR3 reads CASSSGTGGRNGYTF. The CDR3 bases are TGTGCCAGCAGCTCGGGGACAGGGGGCCGTAATGGCTACACCTTC.

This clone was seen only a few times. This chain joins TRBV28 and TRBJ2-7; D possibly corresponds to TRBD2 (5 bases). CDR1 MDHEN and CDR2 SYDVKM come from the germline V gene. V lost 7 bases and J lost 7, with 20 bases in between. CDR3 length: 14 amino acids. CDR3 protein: CASTFMDSPGEQYF. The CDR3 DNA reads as TGTGCCAGCACCTTTATGGACTCACCCGGTGAGCAGTACTTC.

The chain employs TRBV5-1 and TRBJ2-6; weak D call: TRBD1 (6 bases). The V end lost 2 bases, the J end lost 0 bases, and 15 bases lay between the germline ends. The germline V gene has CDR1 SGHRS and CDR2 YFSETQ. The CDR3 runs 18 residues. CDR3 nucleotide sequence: TGCGCCAGCAGCTTAGACACAGGGATCCCCTCTGGGGCCAACGTCCTGACTTTC. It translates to CASSLDTGIPSGANVLTF.

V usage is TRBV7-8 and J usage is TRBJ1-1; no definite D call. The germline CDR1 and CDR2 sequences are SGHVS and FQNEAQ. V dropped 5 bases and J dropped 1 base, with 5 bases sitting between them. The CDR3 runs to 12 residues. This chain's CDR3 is CASSHRNTEAFF. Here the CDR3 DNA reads TGTGCCAGCAGCCACAGGAACACTGAAGCTTTCTTT.

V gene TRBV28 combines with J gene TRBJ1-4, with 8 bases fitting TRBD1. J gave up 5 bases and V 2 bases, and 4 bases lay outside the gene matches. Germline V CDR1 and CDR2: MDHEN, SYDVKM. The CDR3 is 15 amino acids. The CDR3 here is CASSLQGAWNEKLFF. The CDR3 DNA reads TGTGCCAGCAGTTTACAGGGGGCTTGGAATGAAAAACTGTTTTTT.

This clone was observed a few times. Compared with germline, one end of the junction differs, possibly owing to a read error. DNA for the CDR3: TGTGCCAGCAGCTTGGACCAGGGCCTTTACTTC. Residues: CASSLDQGLYF. The chain combines TRBV5-8 with TRBJ1-2, with D possibly matching TRBD1 (5 bases). Germline values: CDR1 SGHTS, CDR2 YDEGEE. The CDR3 loop spans 11 amino acids.

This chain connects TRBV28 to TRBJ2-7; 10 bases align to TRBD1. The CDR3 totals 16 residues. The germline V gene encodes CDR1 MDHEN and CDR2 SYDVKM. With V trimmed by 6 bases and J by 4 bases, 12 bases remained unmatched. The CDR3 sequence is CASRGRGDRGRYEQYF. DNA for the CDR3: TGTGCCAGCAGGGGCCGGGGGGACAGGGGACGATACGAGCAGTACTTC.

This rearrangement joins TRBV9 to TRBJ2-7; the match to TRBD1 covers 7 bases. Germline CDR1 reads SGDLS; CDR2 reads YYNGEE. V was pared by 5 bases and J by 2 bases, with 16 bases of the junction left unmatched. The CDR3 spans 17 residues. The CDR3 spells CASSAAGTAISAYEQYF. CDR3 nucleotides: TGTGCCAGCAGTGCTGCCGGGACAGCGATCTCAGCCTACGAGCAGTACTTC.

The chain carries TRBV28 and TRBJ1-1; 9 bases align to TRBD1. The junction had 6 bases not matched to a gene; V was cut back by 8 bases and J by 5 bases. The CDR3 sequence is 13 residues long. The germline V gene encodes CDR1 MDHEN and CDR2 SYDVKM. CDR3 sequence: CASRQGVKTEAFF. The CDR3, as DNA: TGTGCCAGCCGACAGGGGGTCAAGACTGAAGCTTTCTTT. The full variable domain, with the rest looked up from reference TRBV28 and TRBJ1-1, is DVKVTQSSRYLVKRTGEKVFLECVQDMDHENMFWYRQDPGLGLRLIYFSYDVKMKEKGDIPEGYSVSREKKERFSLILESASTNQTSMYLCASRQGVKTEAFFGQGTRLTVV.

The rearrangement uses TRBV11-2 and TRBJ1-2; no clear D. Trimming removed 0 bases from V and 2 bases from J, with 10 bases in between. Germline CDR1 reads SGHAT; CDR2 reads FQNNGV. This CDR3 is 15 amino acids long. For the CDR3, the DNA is TGTGCCAGCAGCTTAGATCCAGGCTCAAACTATGGCTACACCTTC. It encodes CASSLDPGSNYGYTF.

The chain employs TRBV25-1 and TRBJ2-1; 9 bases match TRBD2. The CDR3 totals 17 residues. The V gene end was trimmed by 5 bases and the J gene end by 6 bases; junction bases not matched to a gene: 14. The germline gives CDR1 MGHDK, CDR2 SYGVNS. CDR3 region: CASSSVFRRGGRNEQFF. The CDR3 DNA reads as TGTGCCAGCAGTTCGGTGTTCCGGCGGGGGGGCCGCAATGAGCAGTTCTTC.

CDR3 region: CASSLVSGTDTQYF. CDR3 DNA sequence: TGTGCCAGCAGCTTGGTTTCGGGAACAGATACGCAGTATTTT. V is TRBV5-8 and J is TRBJ2-3; D might be TRBD2 (5 bases). Germline V CDR1 and CDR2: SGHTS, YDEGEE. The CDR3 runs 14 residues. Trimming cost V 0 bases and J 3 bases, with 8 bases left between them.

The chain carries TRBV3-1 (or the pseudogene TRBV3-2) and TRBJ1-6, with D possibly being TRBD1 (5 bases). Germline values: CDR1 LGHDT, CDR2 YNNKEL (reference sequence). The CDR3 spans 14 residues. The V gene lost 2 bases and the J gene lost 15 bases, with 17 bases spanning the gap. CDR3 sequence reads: CASSQPRIGGNLHF. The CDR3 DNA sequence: TGTGCCAGCAGCCAACCCCGCATCGGGGGTAACCTCCACTTT.

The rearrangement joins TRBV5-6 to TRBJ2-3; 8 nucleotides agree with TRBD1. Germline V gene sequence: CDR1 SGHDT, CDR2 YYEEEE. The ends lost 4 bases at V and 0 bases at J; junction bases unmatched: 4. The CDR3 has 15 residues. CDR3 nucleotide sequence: TGTGCCAGCAGCCGACAGGGGACTAGCACAGATACGCAGTATTTT. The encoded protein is CASSRQGTSTDTQYF.